This T cell receptor beta chain was retrieved from a study of blood T cell repertoires in COVID-19. The overall study: There were acute and convalescent COVID-19 samples, and they came from the United States, Italy and Spain. T cells, B-cell-depleted T cells, or PBMCs provided the cDNA or gDNA that served as material.

The V end lost 2 bases, the J end lost 5 bases, and 12 bases lay between the germline ends. Germline V lookup: CDR1 MNHNS, CDR2 SASEGT. The CDR3 loop spans 14 amino acids. Authors' processing steps: Scientists estimated how many nucleated cells there were by amplifying reference gene primers. This table comes from immunoSEQ multiplex PCR, and its TCRdb copy is limited to in-frame clones, with some not included. That table gives V, J and clone size, and the DNA gave D and trimming. The sample consists of 200,000 to 300,000 clones, about 87% of them appearing once. V is TRBV6-1 and J is TRBJ2-5, with D maybe TRBD2 (6 bases). The receptor was isolated from a woman in her 50s with acute or convalescent COVID-19. Sequences were obtained from peripheral blood. DNA for the CDR3: TGTGCCAGCAGTGAACTGGCAGGGAGGGAGACCCAGTACTTC. As protein: CASSELAGRETQYF.